This TCR beta chain was retrieved from a study of blood T cell repertoires in COVID-19 (dated by TCRdb to about 2020). Concerning the study at large: Samples covering the acute and convalescent phases of COVID-19 were provided by collaborators in the United States, Italy and Spain. The prospective study material was composed of cDNA or gDNA derived from T cells, B-cell-depleted T cells, or PBMCs. The dataset comprised deeply sampled blood TCRbeta repertoires from subjects exposed to, actively infected with, or recovered from COVID-19. The repertoires were released in a freely available public database meant as a resource for research on the immune response to SARS-CoV-2. Samples were obtained from the ongoing ImmuneRACE study (first 160 participants) and from about 1,300 subjects provided by 6 global collaborators. Nearly every sample came with metadata listing a de-identified subject ID, COVID-19 status, age in years and sex. HLA class I and class II types, where available, came from metadata supplied by the sample provider rather than from assay-based typing.

Germline trimming: 6 bases from V, 3 bases from J; junction bases outside gene matches: 2. The CDR3 spans 13 residues, from the cysteine through the phenylalanine. Just CDR3 DNA is preserved here, 39 bases in frame from base 1. In the germline V gene, CDR1 corresponds to KGHSY and CDR2 to FQNENV. TCRbeta CDR3 regions were amplified from genomic DNA using the immunoSEQ Assay, a bias-controlled multiplex PCR. In the paper's pipeline: Within the assay, amplification of reference gene primers was used to estimate how many nucleated cells each sample contained. To quantify the absolute abundance of each unique TCRbeta CDR3 rearrangement, sequence reads were collapsed and filtered. For each sample, productive Simpson clonality was calculated by taking the square root of Simpson's diversity index across productive rearrangements. This immuneACCESS table, as held by TCRdb, lists in-frame sequences with V and J called but not all clones. Of the missing ones, under half trace to an unresolved V gene in checked studies; the others have no known cause. That table gives V, J and clone size, and the DNA gave D and trimming. For this sample the table gives approximately 480,000 clones, of which approximately 92% were detected only once. The ten most abundant clones make up approximately 0.9% of the sample.

One collaborating source in Seattle enrolled patients during active infection and followed them longitudinally through the course of disease. The collaborating institutions used their own protocols to collect whole blood in K2EDTA tubes. For TCRbeta analysis, collaborator samples were shipped as frozen whole blood, as isolated PBMCs, or as DNA extracted from either sample type. As to this clone: Its specific antigen is unknown. Base qualities are not provided; no much larger clone lies one nucleotide away.

The research as a whole found: The quantity of clinical and demographic metadata differed by source and by participant and was supplied without curation.

The chain employs TRBV16 and TRBJ1-1; 9 of the junction bases match TRBD1. The sequence came from a man aged 18-30 years with COVID-19, enrolled during active disease. Input material: peripheral blood. The CDR3 region: CASSRQGDTEAFF. The DNA sequence is TGTGCCAGCAGTCGACAGGGGGACACTGAAGCTTTCTTT.